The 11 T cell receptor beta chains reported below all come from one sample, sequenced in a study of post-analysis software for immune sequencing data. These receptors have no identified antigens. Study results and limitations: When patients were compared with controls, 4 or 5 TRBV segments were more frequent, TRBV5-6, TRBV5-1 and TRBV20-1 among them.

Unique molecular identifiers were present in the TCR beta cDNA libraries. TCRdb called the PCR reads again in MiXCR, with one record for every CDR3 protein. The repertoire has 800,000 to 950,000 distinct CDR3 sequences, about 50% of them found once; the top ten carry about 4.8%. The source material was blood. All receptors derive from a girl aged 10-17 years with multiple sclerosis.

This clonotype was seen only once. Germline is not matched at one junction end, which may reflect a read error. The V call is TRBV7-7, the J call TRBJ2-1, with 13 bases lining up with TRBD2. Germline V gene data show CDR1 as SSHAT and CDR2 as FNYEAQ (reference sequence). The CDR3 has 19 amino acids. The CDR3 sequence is CASSLRLAGGRTVYNEQFF. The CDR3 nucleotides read TGTGCTAGCAGCTTAAGACTAGCGGGAGGCCGGACGGTGTACAATGAGCAGTTCTTC.

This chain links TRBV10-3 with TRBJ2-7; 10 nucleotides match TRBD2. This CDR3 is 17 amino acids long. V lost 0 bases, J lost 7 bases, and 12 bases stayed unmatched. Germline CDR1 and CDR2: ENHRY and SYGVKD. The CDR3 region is CAISESGSGRADNEQYF. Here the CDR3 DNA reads TGTGCCATCAGTGAGTCGGGGAGCGGGAGGGCAGACAATGAGCAGTACTTC.

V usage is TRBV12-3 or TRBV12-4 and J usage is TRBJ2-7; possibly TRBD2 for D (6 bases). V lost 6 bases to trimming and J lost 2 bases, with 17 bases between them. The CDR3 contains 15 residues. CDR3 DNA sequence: TGTGCCAGCAGGACGGTGGGGGGATCGACCTACGAGCAGTACTTC. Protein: CASRTVGGSTYEQYF.

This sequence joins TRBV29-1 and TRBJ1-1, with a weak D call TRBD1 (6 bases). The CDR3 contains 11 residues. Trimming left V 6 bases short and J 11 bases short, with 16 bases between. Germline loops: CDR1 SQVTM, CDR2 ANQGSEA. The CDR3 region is CSVPQDSQAFF. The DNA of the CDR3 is TGCAGCGTGCCCCAGGACAGTCAGGCTTTCTTT.

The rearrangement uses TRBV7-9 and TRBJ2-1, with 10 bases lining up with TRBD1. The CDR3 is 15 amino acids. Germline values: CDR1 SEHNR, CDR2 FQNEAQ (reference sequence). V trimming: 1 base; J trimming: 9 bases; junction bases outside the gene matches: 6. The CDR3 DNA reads TGTGCCAGCAGCTTAGTAAGGGACAGGGGCGCTGAGCAGTTCTTC. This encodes CASSLVRDRGAEQFF.

The CDR3, as DNA: TGTGCCAGCAGCGCCCACAAACAGGGGGCCCCAACGAGTGGGCAGTACTTC. Protein: CASSAHKQGAPTSGQYF. The chain links TRBV7-9 to TRBJ2-5, with TRBD1 matching over 9 bases. The CDR3 is 17 residues long. The J segment lost 11 bases and the V segment lost 5 bases, leaving 21 bases of the junction unmatched. Germline V gene lookup returns CDR1 SEHNR and CDR2 FQNEAQ (reference sequence).

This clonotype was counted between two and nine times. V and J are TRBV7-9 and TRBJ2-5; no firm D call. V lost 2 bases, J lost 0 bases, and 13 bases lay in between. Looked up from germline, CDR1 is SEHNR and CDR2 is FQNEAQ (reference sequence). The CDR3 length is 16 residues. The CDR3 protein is CASSLFRPLNQETQYF. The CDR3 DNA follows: TGTGCCAGCAGCTTATTCCGGCCGCTAAACCAAGAGACCCAGTACTTC.

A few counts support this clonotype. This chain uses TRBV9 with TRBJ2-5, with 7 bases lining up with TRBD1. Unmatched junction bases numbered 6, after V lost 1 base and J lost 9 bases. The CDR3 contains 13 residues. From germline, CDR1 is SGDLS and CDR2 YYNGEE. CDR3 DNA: TGTGCCAGCAGCGTAACAGGGGATGGGGCCCAGTACTTC. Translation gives CASSVTGDGAQYF.

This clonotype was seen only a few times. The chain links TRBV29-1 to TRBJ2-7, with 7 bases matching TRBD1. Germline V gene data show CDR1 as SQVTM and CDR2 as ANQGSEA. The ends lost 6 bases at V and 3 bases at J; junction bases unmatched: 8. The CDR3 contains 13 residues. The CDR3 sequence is CSVDGQAGYEQYF. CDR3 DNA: TGCAGCGTAGACGGACAGGCGGGCTACGAGCAGTACTTC.

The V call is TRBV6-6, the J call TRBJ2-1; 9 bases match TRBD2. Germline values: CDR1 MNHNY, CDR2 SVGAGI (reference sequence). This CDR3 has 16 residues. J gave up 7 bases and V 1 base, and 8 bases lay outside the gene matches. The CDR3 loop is CASSYFASGTGNEQFF. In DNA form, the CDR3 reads TGTGCCAGCAGTTACTTCGCTAGCGGGACGGGAAATGAGCAGTTCTTC.

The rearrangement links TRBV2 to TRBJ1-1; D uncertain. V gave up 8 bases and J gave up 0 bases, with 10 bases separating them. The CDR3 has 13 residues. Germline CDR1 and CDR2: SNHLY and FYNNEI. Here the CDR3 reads CASGRAVNTEAFF. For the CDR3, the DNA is TGTGCCAGCGGTCGGGCAGTGAACACTGAAGCTTTCTTT.